The 28 T cell receptor beta chains below were found in one sample sequenced in a study of OX40 agonist ivuxolimab in advanced cancers. TCRdb's table, derived via immunoSEQ multiplex PCR, lists solely in-frame clones and lacks some. The top ten clones hold just under 5% of a sample with more than 40,000 clones, 90% to 95% of them seen once. Sequenced material: CD4+ or CD8+ T cells sorted from blood, taken in a trial of the OX40 agonist ivuxolimab. Receptors originate from an adult with an advanced solid tumor such as melanoma, head and neck, liver or kidney cancer.

The V call is TRBV7-9, the J call TRBJ2-7; 8 bases agree with TRBD2. There are 15 residues in the CDR3. The V gene's germline CDR1 is SEHNR and CDR2 FQNEAQ (reference sequence). The J segment lost 2 bases and the V segment lost 5 bases, leaving 8 bases of the junction unmatched. The CDR3 here is CASSQPGLVTYEQYF. For the CDR3, the DNA is TGTGCCAGCAGCCAACCGGGACTAGTAACCTACGAGCAGTACTTC.

The J gene is TRBJ1-2, the V gene TRBV9; D remains ambiguous. Trimming removed 0 bases at V and 8 bases at J, with 14 bases between. The CDR3 length is 14 residues. In germline, CDR1 is SGDLS, CDR2 YYNGEE. The CDR3 sequence: CASSVGNADKGYTF. In DNA form, the CDR3 reads TGTGCCAGCAGCGTAGGCAACGCAGACAAGGGCTACACCTTC.

This clone was seen a few times. The chain carries TRBV6-1 and TRBJ1-5; 7 positions agree with TRBD1. The CDR3 has 16 residues. V lost 4 bases, J lost 2 bases, and 8 bases stayed unmatched. The germline CDR1 and CDR2 sequences are MNHNS and SASEGT. Written as DNA, the CDR3 is TGTGCCAGCAGTGTTACCGGGACAGCGGGCAATCAGCCCCAGCATTTT. It specifies CASSVTGTAGNQPQHF.

This chain connects TRBV2 to TRBJ2-1, with D possibly being TRBD1 (5 bases). CDR3 length: 15 residues. With 4 bases removed from V and 0 bases from J, the gap between germline ends came to 10 bases. CDR1 is SNHLY and CDR2 is FYNNEI in the germline V gene. The CDR3 DNA sequence: TGTGCCAGCAGTGTGGACACGAGCTCCTACAATGAGCAGTTCTTC. Its protein product is CASSVDTSSYNEQFF.

This clone was seen a single time. The rearrangement links TRBV11-2 to TRBJ1-6, with a possible D match to TRBD1 (6 bases). CDR1 SGHAT and CDR2 FQNNGV come from the germline V gene. This CDR3 is 17 amino acids long. Trimming pared 2 bases from V and 10 bases from J, leaving 21 bases between. In DNA, the CDR3 is TGTGCCAGCAGCTTATCCTCAGGGGACCGTCTTGAGTCACCCCTCCACTTT. It translates to CASSLSSGDRLESPLHF.

V usage is TRBV2 and J usage is TRBJ2-3, with a weak D call TRBD2 (6 bases). CDR1 and CDR2 (germline): SNHLY, FYNNEI. The V end was cut by 6 bases, the J end by 0 bases, with 13 bases between. This CDR3 spans 15 amino acids. CDR3 amino acids: CASRHGLFSTDTQYF. Here the CDR3 DNA reads TGTGCCAGCAGGCACGGACTATTTAGCACAGATACGCAGTATTTT.

V usage is TRBV11-1 and J usage is TRBJ2-1; TRBD2 matches 11 bases. V shed 6 bases and J 4 bases; nucleotides not matched to a gene: 8. CDR1 and CDR2 (germline): SGHAT, FQDESV (reference sequence). The length of the CDR3 is 16 residues. The DNA for the CDR3 is TGTGCCAGCAGTCCCGTAGCGGGAGGGCCTTACAATGAGCAGTTCTTC. It is translated as CASSPVAGGPYNEQFF.

This chain joins TRBV7-9 and TRBJ1-3; tentative D call: TRBD1 (6 bases). The CDR3 totals 15 residues. Looked up from germline, CDR1 is SEHNR and CDR2 is FQNEAQ (reference sequence). V lost 2 bases, J lost 6 bases, and 14 bases lay in between. The CDR3 is CASSLSQGFANTIYF. Here the CDR3 DNA reads TGTGCCAGCAGCTTATCCCAGGGGTTTGCAAACACCATATATTTT.

V usage is TRBV4-1 and J usage is TRBJ2-7; D possibly corresponds to TRBD1 (5 bases). The CDR3 covers 15 residues. CDR1 and CDR2 from the germline V gene are MGHRA and YSYEKL. V lost 0 bases and J 7 bases, leaving 16 bases between the germline ends. The CDR3 is CASSQELAGPREQYV. The DNA of the CDR3 is TGCGCCAGCAGCCAAGAATTGGCAGGGCCTCGGGAGCAGTACGTC.

The chain joins TRBV27 to TRBJ2-7; 10 nucleotides agree with TRBD2. J gave up 3 bases and V 2 bases, and 4 bases lay outside the gene matches. CDR1 MNHEY and CDR2 SMNVEV come from the germline V gene (reference sequence). This CDR3 is 15 amino acids long. Here the CDR3 reads CASSLLAGAYYEQYF. The CDR3 nucleotides are TGTGCCAGCAGTTTACTAGCGGGAGCATACTACGAGCAGTACTTC.

The CDR3 sequence is CASRWTGPNTEAFF. CDR3 bases: TGTGCCAGTAGATGGACAGGGCCGAACACTGAAGCTTTCTTT. V gene TRBV19 combines with J gene TRBJ1-1; 8 bases are shared with TRBD1. Germline CDR1 LNHDA, CDR2 SQIVND (reference sequence). This CDR3 comprises 14 residues. V lost 6 bases to trimming and J lost 1 base; unmatched junction nucleotides: 4.

The chain is built from TRBV5-1 and TRBJ1-2; 8 bases are a match to TRBD1. Trimming removed 3 bases from V and 6 bases from J; junction bases left unmatched: 13. Germline-derived CDR1 and CDR2 are SGHRS and YFSETQ. The CDR3 runs 16 residues. DNA for the CDR3: TGCGCCAGCAGCTCCTCACAGGGGGAACTTGAGGATGGCTACACCTTC. Its translation is CASSSSQGELEDGYTF.

Points on this clone: Other DNA sequences of this sample code for an identical CDR3. The chain employs TRBV27 and TRBJ2-7; a weak D match, TRBD1 (5 bases). CDR3 size: 13 residues. V was clipped by 6 bases and J by 0 bases, with 9 bases between them. Germline V gene sequence: CDR1 MNHEY, CDR2 SMNVEV (reference sequence). The CDR3 DNA sequence: TGTGCCAGCAGCCCGCAGGGCTCCTACGAGCAGTACGTC. This translates into CASSPQGSYEQYV.

V is TRBV28 and J is TRBJ2-7; D is undetermined. CDR3 size: 13 residues. Germline values: CDR1 MDHEN, CDR2 SYDVKM. V was cut by 3 bases and J by 2 bases, with 8 bases left in between. CDR3 in amino acids: CASSFGQAYEQYV. The CDR3 DNA sequence: TGTGCCAGCAGTTTTGGGCAAGCCTACGAGCAGTACGTC.

CDR3 region: CASSDPGSSGDIEYF. CDR3 DNA sequence: TGTGCCAGCAGCGACCCCGGTAGTAGCGGGGATATCGAGTACTTC. The chain has TRBV7-2 and TRBJ2-5; 8 bases match TRBD2. The ends lost 5 bases at V and 12 bases at J; junction bases unmatched: 17. CDR1 SGHTA and CDR2 FQGNSA come from the germline V gene. CDR3 length: 15 amino acids.

The chain uses TRBV27 and TRBJ1-1; no reliable D call. The V end was cut by 6 bases, the J end by 0 bases, with 11 bases between. CDR3 length: 14 amino acids. Germline CDR1 is MNHEY and CDR2 is SMNVEV (reference sequence). The CDR3 sequence: CASSPRSLNTEAFF. The CDR3 DNA follows: TGTGCCAGCAGCCCTCGGAGTTTGAACACTGAAGCTTTCTTT.

The genes are TRBV27 and TRBJ2-7; TRBD1 is a possible D gene (5 bases). Deletions cut 5 bases from V and 2 bases from J, with 10 bases between. The germline gives CDR1 MNHEY, CDR2 SMNVEV (reference sequence). This CDR3 comprises 13 residues. As DNA, the CDR3 is TGTGCCAGCAGTCCCAGACAGACCTACGAGCAGTACTTC. It yields the protein CASSPRQTYEQYF.

In regard to this clone: Its ends do not fully match the called genes, so a read error is possible. The chain joins TRBV15 to TRBJ2-7; D is possibly TRBD2 (5 bases). The CDR3 is 14 residues long. Germline loops: CDR1 LNHNV, CDR2 YYDKDF (reference sequence). CDR3 DNA: TGTGTCACCAGCAGAGGAGGAGAGGACTACGAGCAGTACTTC. This gives the protein CVTSRGGEDYEQYF.

The V call is TRBV18, the J call TRBJ2-7; D not resolved. The CDR3 runs to 14 residues. V was shortened by 3 bases and J by 4 bases, with 13 bases between the two germline ends. Germline V gene lookup returns CDR1 KGHSH and CDR2 LQKENI. CDR3 DNA sequence: TGTGCCAGCTCACCCCGTCCTGACAAGTACGAGCAGTACTTC. Translating it yields CASSPRPDKYEQYF.

The chain has TRBV6-4 and TRBJ1-3, with D hard to call. V lost 2 bases and J lost 3, with 11 bases in between. The germline V gene has CDR1 MRHNA and CDR2 SNTAGT. The CDR3 runs 15 residues. The CDR3 spells CASSDRTRRGNTIYF. CDR3 nucleotides: TGTGCCAGCAGTGACAGGACGAGGCGTGGAAACACCATATATTTT.

This sequence joins TRBV27 and TRBJ1-2; TRBD1 might be the D (5 bases). The CDR3 covers 14 residues. Germline assignment: CDR1 MNHEY and CDR2 SMNVEV (reference sequence). The ends were cut back, 5 bases at V and 2 bases at J, with 12 bases in the middle. CDR3 nucleotides: TGTGCCAGCAGTCGAGCAGGGACCAACTATGGCTACACCTTC. Translation: CASSRAGTNYGYTF.

The chain joins TRBV4-1 to TRBJ2-1, with D possibly being TRBD1 (6 bases). Germline CDR1 reads MGHRA; CDR2 reads YSYEKL. With 0 bases removed from V and 1 base from J, the gap between germline ends came to 22 bases. This CDR3 region has 20 residues. CDR3 in amino acids: CASSQEGETGLLGSYNEQFF. The CDR3 bases are TGCGCCAGCAGCCAAGAGGGGGAGACAGGCCTCCTCGGGTCCTACAATGAGCAGTTCTTC.

The chain couples TRBV6-6 to TRBJ2-3; TRBD2 matches at 8 bases. J gave up 1 base and V 6 bases, and 6 bases lay outside the gene matches. CDR1 and CDR2 from the germline V gene are MNHNY and SVGAGI (reference sequence). The CDR3 sequence is 15 residues long. The CDR3 bases are TGTGCCAGCAGATCTACGGGACTAGGCACAGATACGCAGTATTTT. This gives the protein CASRSTGLGTDTQYF.

This chain uses TRBV27 with TRBJ2-7; 8 bases align to TRBD1. Germline trimming cut 5 bases from V and 0 bases from J; bases unmatched to any gene: 9. The CDR3 covers 16 residues. Germline V CDR1 and CDR2: MNHEY, SMNVEV (reference sequence). Here the CDR3 DNA reads TGTGCCAGCAGTCCCCTCCAGGGGGCTAGCTCCTACGAGCAGTACTTC. Its translation is CASSPLQGASSYEQYF.

The rearrangement uses TRBV19 and TRBJ2-2; D gene unclear. This CDR3 region has 11 residues. V was shortened by 7 bases and J by 7 bases, with 7 bases between the two germline ends. Germline V CDR1 and CDR2: LNHDA, SQIVND (reference sequence). CDR3 region: CASTSGGELFF. Here the CDR3 DNA reads TGTGCCAGTACCTCGGGCGGGGAGCTGTTTTTT.

This clone occurred once. J is TRBJ2-7 and V is TRBV7-8; TRBD2 agrees at 10 bases. Trimming cost V 2 bases and J 6 bases; bases outside gene matches: 4. In germline, CDR1 is SGHVS, CDR2 FQNEAQ. This CDR3 comprises 14 residues. DNA for the CDR3: TGTGCCAGCAGCTTACTACCTAGCGGGAGCGAGCAGTACTTC. Residues: CASSLLPSGSEQYF.

This clone was seen only once. The V and J genes are TRBV11-2 and TRBJ1-3; D unresolved. The CDR3 spans 14 residues. CDR1 and CDR2 (germline): SGHAT, FQNNGV. V lost 6 bases and J 12 bases, leaving 21 bases between the germline ends. The DNA of the CDR3 is TGTGCCAGCAGGAAGAGTCCTTACAGAAGTCGCATATATTTT. Translating it yields CASRKSPYRSRIYF.

The gene calls are TRBV11-2 and TRBJ2-1, with 7 bases fitting TRBD2. The V gene end was trimmed by 3 bases and the J gene end by 2 bases; junction bases not matched to a gene: 16. Germline V gene lookup returns CDR1 SGHAT and CDR2 FQNNGV. The CDR3 sequence is 19 residues long. The CDR3 sequence is CASSFRDYLLNVPYNEQFF. The CDR3, as DNA: TGTGCCAGCAGCTTCCGGGACTACCTTTTAAACGTTCCCTACAATGAGCAGTTCTTC.